This TCR beta chain was sequenced during a study of blood T cell repertoires in COVID-19. Study in general: From the United States, Italy and Spain came samples of acute and convalescent COVID-19. PBMCs, B-cell-depleted T cells, or T cells were the source of the cDNA or gDNA that made up the material.

This CDR3 has 15 amino acids. This clone was recorded once. Profiled with immunoSEQ multiplex PCR; TCRdb holds only in-frame clones, not every one. The sample lists a few hundred thousand clones, 75% to 90% occurring once. This chain links TRBV21-1 with TRBJ2-3; TRBD2 is taken as the D call from the table, unchecked against the DNA. TRBV21-1 is classified as a pseudogene. Input material: peripheral blood. This receptor was taken from a woman aged 18-29 years with acute or convalescent COVID-19. CDR3 loop: CASTSGPGRTDTQYF. The CDR3 region has the DNA TGTGCCAGCACCTCAGGCCCAGGGAGGACAGATACGCAGTATTTT.